This T cell receptor beta chain was documented in a study of blood T cell repertoires in COVID-19. The CDR3 is 15 residues long. The ends lost 3 bases at V and 9 bases at J; junction bases unmatched: 7. The germline V gene encodes CDR1 KGHDR and CDR2 SFDVKD. As handled by the study authors: Amplification with reference gene primers provided the estimates of nucleated cell counts. Sequencing used immunoSEQ multiplex PCR; TCRdb keeps in-frame clones, though not all of them. The V and J calls and the clone size are those of that table, but D and trimming were determined from the DNA. The top ten hold 1.5% of the sample, which has over 200,000 clones, roughly 88% seen once.

Sequenced: peripheral blood. The chain combines TRBV24-1 with TRBJ1-5; 10 nucleotides line up with TRBD1. The sequence derives from a man between 18 and 35 years old with active or convalescent COVID-19. CDR3 loop: CATSDGQGEGSPQHF. CDR3 coding DNA: TGTGCCACCAGTGATGGACAGGGGGAAGGGTCGCCCCAGCATTTT.